Listed below are T cell receptor beta chains from one sample, sequenced in a study of a mutant IDH1 vaccine in newly diagnosed glioma. These receptors' targets are unknown. The repertoire was sequenced with immunoSEQ multiplex PCR; TCRdb's copy has only in-frame clones and lacks some. In the table there are fewer than 40,000 clones, about three fifths of which are singletons. Source: PBMCs, taken from a glioma patient whose treatment included an IDH1 peptide vaccine. These receptors were taken from a woman younger than 30 with glioma. Both conserved end residues are part of each CDR3. A row's size may be missing; if present it is once, few, many or a size class.

TRBV7-2	TRBJ2-5	few	CASSLVGGEQETQYF
TRBV30	TRBJ1-4	few	CAWSQKQGAREKLFF
TRBV5-1	TRBJ1-4	few	CASSSLGARREKLFF
TRBV5-1	TRBJ2-2	.	CASSPEGGGVNTGELFF
TRBV2	TRBJ1-4	.	CALAGETNEKLFF
TRBV6-7	TRBJ1-1	few	CASSYNTRDRMNTEAFF
TRBV11-3	TRBJ1-6	.	CASSLAGTGNSPLHF
TRBV5-1	TRBJ2-6	.	CASSPQGLGANVLTF
TRBV29-1	TRBJ2-7	few	CSGKAGGSFDEQYF
TRBV1	TRBJ2-5	.	CTSSQVENTFGGQETQYF
TRBV6-6	TRBJ2-7	.	CASHGLKEQYF
TRBV28	TRBJ2-1	.	CAIRGGNNEQFF
TRBV18	TRBJ2-1	.	CASSTGQQGANEQFF
TRBV10-3	TRBJ2-1	.	CAISVGDRGNEQFF
TRBV18	TRBJ2-3	.	CASSLGTTDTQYF
TRBV6-4	TRBJ1-5	.	CASSDQGGNQPQHF
TRBV27	TRBJ1-1	once	CASSLFPQGAGTEAFF
TRBV7-3	TRBJ2-3	.	CASSAGTGDTQYF
TRBV5-6	TRBJ1-5	once	CASSLAGLLVNQPQHF
TRBV7-2	TRBJ2-5	few	CASRSPDRYSETQYF
TRBV9	TRBJ2-3	.	CASSARTSVTDTQYF
TRBV11-2	TRBJ1-4	.	CASSYPSEDEKLFF
TRBV5-4	TRBJ1-1	few	CASSFIGGDTEAFF
TRBV5-6	TRBJ1-4	.	CASSSRQDEKLFF
TRBV6-5	TRBJ2-2	few	CASSYSTGKYTGELFF
TRBV4-1	TRBJ1-5	.	CASSQDQTGGIQPQHF
TRBV6-1	TRBJ1-4	.	CASSVRGDNEKLFF
TRBV6-6	TRBJ1-2	.	CASSVSTYGYTF
TRBV18	TRBJ1-1	.	CASSLQGNTEAFF
TRBV2	TRBJ2-7	.	CASRGVRGKLEQYF